The rows below give T cell receptor beta chains drawn from one sample of a study of healthy donors' naive CD4 and CD8 T cells. TCRdb re-called the reads through MiXCR, storing one row per CDR3 protein. Of 150,000 to 200,000 distinct CDR3 sequences in the sample, 65% to 75% were seen once. Sequencing was carried out using naive CD4+ and CD8+ T cells sorted from blood, pooled from several donors. All receptors come from a pool of human donors in good health; the sample pools cells from several healthy donors. CDR3s include the opening cysteine and the closing phenylalanine or tryptophan. A D gene is named only where the DNA matches it firmly. The size field is filled for only some rows; it gives once, few, many or a size class.

v_call,clone_size,j_call,d_call,cdr3_nt,cdr3_aa
TRBV29-1,.,TRBJ2-1,.,TGCAGCGTTGAATTATTAGGGAGTTACAATGAGCAGTTCTTC,CSVELLGSYNEQFF
TRBV5-1,few,TRBJ2-7,TRBD2,TGCGCCAGCAGCGTAGGACTAGCGGGAGTGGGCTACGAGCAGTACTTC,CASSVGLAGVGYEQYF
TRBV20-1,.,TRBJ2-1,TRBD2,TGCAGTGCTAGAGGGACTAGCGGGGGCGTTGGCTCCTACAATGAGCAGTTCTTC,CSARGTSGGVGSYNEQFF
TRBV6-5,few,TRBJ1-5,.,TGTGCCAGCAGTTTAACAGGGAAGGGCAATCAGCCCCAGCATTTT,CASSLTGKGNQPQHF
TRBV5-1,.,TRBJ2-7,.,TGCGCCAGCAGCCTAGGGGCGGGGAGCCCCTACGAGCAGTACTTC,CASSLGAGSPYEQYF
TRBV6-5,once,TRBJ2-7,.,TGTGCCAGCAGTTATGGGCCAGGGAGAGAGCAGTACTTC,CASSYGPGREQYF
TRBV10-3,.,TRBJ2-7,TRBD1,TGTGCCACCCGACAGGGTAGCTCCTACGAGCAGTACTTC,CATRQGSSYEQYF
TRBV13,.,TRBJ2-7,.,TGTGCCAGCAGCTTAGGGTCAGGGACCTACGAGCAGTACTTC,CASSLGSGTYEQYF
TRBV30,.,TRBJ1-1,.,TGTGCCTGGTGGAAAAGGGTCTTCAACACTGAAGCTTTCTTT,CAWWKRVFNTEAFF
TRBV29-1,once,TRBJ2-1,TRBD2,TGCAGCGTTGAAAGCGTTAGCGGGAGGGACAATGAGCAGTTCTTC,CSVESVSGRDNEQFF
TRBV29-1,.,TRBJ1-1,TRBD1,TGCAGCGTTGTAGGGACAGGGGGAAACACTGAAGCTTTCTTT,CSVVGTGGNTEAFF
TRBV6-5,.,TRBJ2-5,.,TGTGCCAGCAGTGAAGCGCGGGTTAGCCGGGAGACCCAGTACTTC,CASSEARVSRETQYF
TRBV29-1,few,TRBJ1-2,.,TGCAGCGTAGGGGGGACTGGATATGGCTACACCTTC,CSVGGTGYGYTF
TRBV29-1,.,TRBJ1-2,TRBD1,TGCAGCGTTATAGGACAGGGGGCACTCTATGGCTACACCTTC,CSVIGQGALYGYTF
TRBV6-5,few,TRBJ2-3,.,TGTGCCAGCAGTTACTCTCCATCTAGCACAGATACGCAGTATTTT,CASSYSPSSTDTQYF
TRBV11-2,.,TRBJ1-1,.,TGTGCCAGCAGCTTAGGAACCAACGCTGAAGCTTTCTTT,CASSLGTNAEAFF
TRBV6-5,.,TRBJ2-2,TRBD2,TGTGCCAGCAGTATGGGACTAGCGGGAGCCCCCACCGGGGAGCTGTTTTTT,CASSMGLAGAPTGELFF
TRBV6-5,.,TRBJ2-7,.,TGTGCCAGCAGTTACGACCAGGGAATCTACGAGCAGTACTTC,CASSYDQGIYEQYF
TRBV29-1,.,TRBJ2-7,TRBD1,TGCAGCGTAAAGACAGGGGGCATCGACGAGCAGTACTTC,CSVKTGGIDEQYF
TRBV19,.,TRBJ2-2,TRBD1,TGTGCCAGTAAGGGACAGGGAATCGGGGAGCTGTTTTTT,CASKGQGIGELFF
TRBV4-1,.,TRBJ2-3,TRBD2,TGCGCCAGCAGCCGTGCGGGGACTAGCGGGACGGGTGATACGCAGTATTTT,CASSRAGTSGTGDTQYF
TRBV29-1,few,TRBJ2-1,.,TGCAGCGTTGAGGGGGTTGTCAATGAGCAGTTCTTC,CSVEGVVNEQFF
TRBV30,.,TRBJ2-1,TRBD2,TGTGCCTGGAGGTGGCGGGAGGGCTACAATGAGCAGTTCTTC,CAWRWREGYNEQFF
TRBV5-6,.,TRBJ1-1,.,TGTGCCAGCAGCTGGGAGGAGAACACTGAAGCTTTCTTT,CASSWEENTEAFF
TRBV20-1,.,TRBJ2-5,.,TGCAGTGCTAGTGGCCAGGGGACTTTCCAAGAGACCCAGTACTTC,CSASGQGTFQETQYF
TRBV12-3/TRBV12-4,few,TRBJ2-3,.,TGTGCCAGCAGTCGCACAGATACGCAGTATTTT,CASSRTDTQYF
TRBV20-1,once,TRBJ2-1,.,TGCAGTGCTAGTGATGGAACTGAGCAGTTCTTC,CSASDGTEQFF
TRBV5-1,.,TRBJ1-1,.,TGCGCCAGCAGCTTGGCAGGGCCAACCGAACGGACTGAAGCTTTCTTT,CASSLAGPTERTEAFF
TRBV29-1,few,TRBJ2-7,TRBD2,TGCAGCGTTGAAGGGCTAGCGGGAGACTACGAGCAGTACTTC,CSVEGLAGDYEQYF